The 5 T cell receptor beta chains given below trace back to one sample, sequenced in a study of blood T cell repertoires in COVID-19. TCRdb keeps only in-frame clones here, not all; method: immunoSEQ multiplex PCR. The table records under 200,000 clones, 65% to 85% of them present only once. The source material was peripheral blood. All receptors come from a woman older than 75 with active or convalescent COVID-19.

The chain links TRBV15 to TRBJ1-3, with 9 nucleotides matching TRBD1. This CDR3 comprises 16 residues. Germline V gives CDR1 LNHNV, CDR2 YYDKDF (reference sequence). V shed 6 bases and J 0 bases; nucleotides not matched to a gene: 6. CDR3 in amino acids: CATRQGARSSGNTIYF. Written as DNA, the CDR3 is TGTGCCACCAGACAGGGGGCCAGGAGCTCTGGAAACACCATATATTTT. The entire variable domain, with the rest obtained from reference TRBV15 and TRBJ1-3, is as follows: DAMVIQNPRYQVTQFGKPVTLSCSQTLNHNVMYWYQQKSSQAPKLLFHYYDKDFNNEADTPDNFQSRRPNTSFCFLDIRSPGLGDTAMYLCATRQGARSSGNTIYFGEGSWLTVV.

The gene calls are TRBV5-4 and TRBJ2-2; D gene uncertain. V was shortened by 4 bases and J by 3 bases, with 10 bases between the two germline ends. This CDR3 comprises 14 residues. Germline CDR1 reads SGHNT; CDR2 reads YYREEE (reference sequence). The CDR3 DNA reads TGTGCCAGCAGCCCCCACGGGTACACCGGGGAGCTGTTTTTT. It specifies CASSPHGYTGELFF.

This chain connects TRBV3-1 (or the pseudogene TRBV3-2) to TRBJ2-3; 7 nucleotides line up with TRBD1. The germline V gene has CDR1 LGHDT and CDR2 YNNKEL (reference sequence). The CDR3 loop spans 15 amino acids. Trimming removed 4 bases from V and 0 bases from J; junction bases left unmatched: 4. DNA of the CDR3: TGTGCCAGCAGCCCAGGGACAGTGAGCACAGATACGCAGTATTTT. This translates into CASSPGTVSTDTQYF.

The CDR3, as DNA: TGTGCCTGGCGTAGCTCTGGAAACACCATATATTTT. Encoded protein: CAWRSSGNTIYF. The chain combines TRBV30 with TRBJ1-3; D is ambiguous. The CDR3 loop spans 12 amino acids. The germline gives CDR1 GTSNPN, CDR2 SVGIG (reference sequence). V lost 5 bases and J 0 bases, leaving 5 bases between the germline ends.

CDR3: CAISGPDTQYF. The CDR3 DNA is TGTGCCATTAGCGGTCCCGATACGCAGTATTTT. This rearrangement joins TRBV10-3 to TRBJ2-3; the D gene is possibly TRBD2 (6 bases). V was trimmed by 9 bases and J by 6 bases, leaving 10 bases between them. This CDR3 has 11 residues. Germline V CDR1 and CDR2: ENHRY, SYGVKD.